These 26 T cell receptor beta chains share one sample of origin, sequenced in a study of cytomegalovirus exposure and HLA in healthy donors. Primers included in the PCR were 60 Vbeta and 13 Jbeta primers. Clones were read by immunoSEQ multiplex PCR, and TCRdb kept only the in-frame ones, dropping some. The sample records about 140,000 clones, roughly 77% being singletons. What was sequenced was PBMCs. The source is a man aged 25 to 40 in good health and CMV-seronegative.

V gene TRBV28 combines with J gene TRBJ2-1; D gene ambiguous. Looked up from germline, CDR1 is MDHEN and CDR2 is SYDVKM. The CDR3 contains 13 residues. V was cut by 3 bases and J by 0 bases, with 3 bases left in between. CDR3 sequence: CASSFYSYNEQFF. In DNA, the CDR3 is TGTGCCAGCAGTTTCTACTCCTACAATGAGCAGTTCTTC.

This rearrangement joins TRBV10-2 to TRBJ1-2, with TRBD1 matching over 8 bases. The CDR3 is 18 amino acids. The V segment lost 1 base and the J segment 4 bases; nucleotides outside the gene matches: 14. Looked up from germline, CDR1 is WSHSY and CDR2 is SAAADI. CDR3 nucleotide sequence: TGCGCCAGCAGTGAGTTGTTCCAATCCACGGACAGGGCCTATGGCTACACCTTC. Protein: CASSELFQSTDRAYGYTF.

This clone was observed a single time. The J gene is TRBJ2-3, the V gene TRBV6-5; no definite D call. CDR1 and CDR2 (germline): MNHEY, SVGAGI. Trimming cost V 0 bases and J 0 bases, with 10 bases left between them. CDR3 length equals 16 residues. The CDR3 DNA reads as TGTGCCAGCAGTTACTCGACGGCAGGAAGCACAGATACGCAGTATTTT. Its protein is CASSYSTAGSTDTQYF.

The chain has TRBV28 and TRBJ1-6; 8 bases match TRBD1. The CDR3 covers 14 residues. The V segment lost 5 bases and the J segment 6 bases; nucleotides outside the gene matches: 3. Germline V lookup: CDR1 MDHEN, CDR2 SYDVKM. CDR3 residues: CASSTGQVNSPLHF. CDR3 DNA: TGTGCCAGCAGTACGGGACAGGTTAATTCACCCCTCCACTTT.

The rearrangement joins TRBV5-8 to TRBJ1-1; tentatively, D is TRBD1 (5 bases). Germline V lookup: CDR1 SGHTS, CDR2 YDEGEE. V shed 4 bases and J shed 4 bases, with 17 bases lying between them. CDR3 length: 15 residues. CDR3 bases: TGTGCCAGCAGCCTGTCAGGGTGGGGTTCCACTGAAGCTTTCTTT. Protein product: CASSLSGWGSTEAFF.

This clone was observed a handful of times. The chain couples TRBV5-1 to TRBJ1-4; no reliable D call. CDR3 size: 15 residues. V was clipped by 0 bases and J by 0 bases, with 6 bases between them. Germline V gene data show CDR1 as SGHRS and CDR2 as YFSETQ. Here the CDR3 reads CASSLGATTNEKLFF. CDR3 sequence (DNA): TGCGCCAGCAGCTTGGGGGCGACAACTAATGAAAAACTGTTTTTT.

The chain couples TRBV6-1 to TRBJ2-7; weak D call: TRBD1 (6 bases). Germline loops: CDR1 MNHNS, CDR2 SASEGT. V was pared by 6 bases and J by 1 base, with 16 bases between. The CDR3 totals 15 residues. The CDR3 coding sequence is TGTGCCAGCAGCGCCCTGACCGGACAGTCCTACGAGCAGTACTTC. This codes for CASSALTGQSYEQYF.

The rearrangement uses TRBV29-1 and TRBJ2-5; maybe TRBD2 (5 bases). CDR3 length equals 10 residues. CDR1 is SQVTM, CDR2 ANQGSEA, per germline. V dropped 7 bases and J dropped 5 bases, with 8 bases sitting between them. In nucleotides, the CDR3 is TGCAGCGGGGAGCAGGAGACCCAGTACTTC. Translated: CSGEQETQYF.

The rearrangement uses TRBV9 and TRBJ2-1, with D unclear. V was trimmed by 2 bases and J by 0 bases, leaving 9 bases between them. Germline V gene data show CDR1 as SGDLS and CDR2 as YYNGEE. This CDR3 has 15 amino acids. The CDR3 here is CASSVSASSYNEQFF. CDR3 bases: TGTGCCAGCAGCGTCAGCGCCAGCTCCTACAATGAGCAGTTCTTC.

CDR3 residues: CASRPDRTTYEQYF. The CDR3 coding sequence is TGCGCCAGCAGACCGGACAGAACGACCTACGAGCAGTACTTC. The chain uses TRBV10-1 and TRBJ2-7; possibly TRBD1 for D (6 bases). Trimming stripped 6 bases from V and 2 bases from J, with 14 bases between. From germline, CDR1 is WNHNN and CDR2 SYGVQD (reference sequence). The CDR3 has 14 residues.

This rearrangement joins TRBV5-6 to TRBJ2-3; maybe TRBD2 (5 bases). The CDR3 is 18 amino acids. Germline lookup yields CDR1 SGHDT and CDR2 YYEEEE. Deletions cut 7 bases from V and 3 bases from J, with 27 bases between. As DNA, the CDR3 is TGTGCCAGCTACCCTCTAGCATCCGCTGATTTTGAAACAGATACGCAGTATTTT. Its protein is CASYPLASADFETDTQYF.

This clone was seen once. The chain links TRBV27 to TRBJ1-1; D might be TRBD1 (6 bases). CDR3 length: 12 amino acids. Per the germline V gene, CDR1 is MNHEY and CDR2 is SMNVEV (reference sequence). The V and J ends lost 2 bases and 7 bases respectively, with 8 bases between them. CDR3 residues: CASSLRGGEAFF. As DNA, the CDR3 is TGTGCCAGCAGTTTAAGGGGGGGTGAAGCTTTCTTT.

This clone was seen once. The chain carries TRBV29-1 and TRBJ1-5; tentative D call: TRBD1 (5 bases). Trimming removed 4 bases from V and 3 bases from J, with 22 bases in between. The length of the CDR3 is 17 residues. The V gene's germline CDR1 is SQVTM and CDR2 ANQGSEA. The CDR3: CSVGGVIGEDTNQPQHF. CDR3 DNA: TGCAGCGTTGGGGGGGTTATAGGGGAAGATACCAATCAGCCCCAGCATTTT.

The J gene is TRBJ1-1, the V gene TRBV6-5; D not resolved. The V end lost 7 bases, the J end lost 1 base, and 10 bases lay between the germline ends. Germline assignment: CDR1 MNHEY and CDR2 SVGAGI. The CDR3 is 13 amino acids. The CDR3 is CASTPRGNTEAFF. The DNA for the CDR3 is TGTGCCAGCACCCCTCGCGGGAACACTGAAGCTTTCTTT.

This chain uses TRBV5-4 with TRBJ2-1, with a weak D call TRBD1 (6 bases). The CDR3 runs 16 residues. V lost 1 base, J lost 4 bases, and 15 bases lay in between. Germline V gives CDR1 SGHNT, CDR2 YYREEE (reference sequence). CDR3 residues: CASSLPRGSLYNEQFF. The DNA of the CDR3 is TGTGCCAGCAGCTTGCCCAGGGGTAGTCTGTACAATGAGCAGTTCTTC.

The chain couples TRBV29-1 to TRBJ1-5, with 8 bases identical to TRBD1. Germline lookup yields CDR1 SQVTM and CDR2 ANQGSEA. J gave up 2 bases and V 4 bases, and 4 bases lay outside the gene matches. The CDR3 is made up of 14 amino acids. The CDR3 bases are TGCAGCGTTGTCGCAGGGGGCGGCAATCAGCCCCAGCATTTT. It codes for CSVVAGGGNQPQHF.

The chain is built from TRBV4-1 and TRBJ2-7, with D possibly matching TRBD1 (5 bases). V was cut by 3 bases and J by 2 bases, with 8 bases left in between. The germline CDR1 and CDR2 sequences are MGHRA and YSYEKL. This CDR3 comprises 13 residues. CDR3 in DNA: TGCGCCAGCAGCCATGGGGCTACCTACGAGCAGTACTTC. It is translated as CASSHGATYEQYF.

The chain employs TRBV6-1 and TRBJ1-5; 7 bases are shared with TRBD1. The CDR3 consists of 16 residues. Germline V gene sequence: CDR1 MNHNS, CDR2 SASEGT. J gave up 3 bases and V 4 bases, and 9 bases lay outside the gene matches. CDR3 amino acids: CASSAQPGQNNQPQHF. The DNA of the CDR3 is TGTGCCAGCAGTGCCCAACCGGGACAGAACAATCAGCCCCAGCATTTT.

The rearrangement uses TRBV18 and TRBJ1-1; D uncertain. CDR1 and CDR2 from the germline V gene are KGHSH and LQKENI. There are 16 residues in the CDR3. The V gene lost 2 bases and the J gene lost 4 bases, with 17 bases spanning the gap. The CDR3 DNA reads as TGTGCCAGCTCACCAAATGGGCCCGGCCCCGGCACTGAAGCTTTCTTT. This codes for CASSPNGPGPGTEAFF.

The V and J genes are TRBV5-4 and TRBJ1-2; 7 bases are shared with TRBD1. With 4 bases clipped from V and 8 bases from J, the junction kept 11 bases outside the gene matches. This CDR3 is 14 amino acids long. Looked up from germline, CDR1 is SGHNT and CDR2 is YYREEE (reference sequence). DNA for the CDR3: TGTGCCAGCAGCCGAGCGACAGGGTGGAAGGGCTACACCTTC. Translation: CASSRATGWKGYTF.

The V gene is TRBV5-4, the J gene TRBJ2-7; D not resolved. Germline V gene data show CDR1 as SGHNT and CDR2 as YYREEE (reference sequence). The ends were cut back, 0 bases at V and 1 base at J, with 8 bases in the middle. The CDR3 is 14 residues long. The CDR3 DNA reads TGTGCCAGCAGCTTGGACAGACCGTCCTACGAGCAGTACTTC. This encodes CASSLDRPSYEQYF.

The chain recombines TRBV7-9 with TRBJ2-7; 7 bases are shared with TRBD2. V gave up 7 bases and J gave up 7 bases; unmatched junction bases: 13. Germline V lookup: CDR1 SEHNR, CDR2 FQNEAQ (reference sequence). This CDR3 comprises 14 residues. CDR3 sequence reads: CASISAGSAGEQYF. CDR3 DNA: TGTGCCAGCATCAGCGCCGGGTCAGCGGGGGAGCAGTACTTC. Supplemented by reference TRBV7-9 and TRBJ2-7, the full variable domain reads DTGVSQNPRHKITKRGQNVTFRCDPISEHNRLYWYRQTLGQGPEFLTYFQNEAQLEKSRLLSDRFSAERPKGSFSTLEIQRTEQGDSAMYLCASISAGSAGEQYFGPGTRLTVT.

This chain uses TRBV5-1 with TRBJ2-3; the match to TRBD2 covers 11 bases. This CDR3 has 13 amino acids. Germline V gene data show CDR1 as SGHRS and CDR2 as YFSETQ. V was pared by 5 bases and J by 7 bases, with 3 bases of the junction left unmatched. Here the CDR3 reads CASRGLADNTQYF. In DNA, the CDR3 is TGCGCCAGCAGGGGACTAGCGGATAATACGCAGTATTTT.

Concerning this clone itself: The junction departs from the called germline gene at one end, perhaps through a read error. The chain couples TRBV30 to TRBJ1-5; no clear D. CDR3 length: 14 residues. The germline CDR1 and CDR2 sequences are GTSNPN and SVGIG (reference sequence). CDR3 bases: TGTGCCTGGAGTCGCGGAGAAGGCAATCAGCCCCAGAATTTT. Translating it yields CAWSRGEGNQPQNF.

The V and J genes are TRBV6-1 and TRBJ1-1; D not resolved. Germline CDR1 MNHNS, CDR2 SASEGT. The V end lost 5 bases, the J end lost 10 bases, and 14 bases lay between the germline ends. This CDR3 contains 12 residues. CDR3 in DNA: TGTGCCAGCAGTTTCGAAGACTGGGTAGCTTTCTTT. This encodes CASSFEDWVAFF.

V usage is TRBV4-2 and J usage is TRBJ1-2; tentatively, D is TRBD1 (5 bases). Between the trimmed V and J ends, which lost 4 bases and 2 bases, there was a span of 11 bases. The germline V gene has CDR1 LGHNA and CDR2 YNFKEQ. The CDR3 extends over 14 amino acids. As DNA, the CDR3 is TGTGCCAGCAGCCCAGGGCGGGGAAACTATGGCTACACCTTC. Residues: CASSPGRGNYGYTF.